These 17 T cell receptor beta chains share one sample of origin, sequenced in a study of blood T cell repertoires in COVID-19. Clones were sequenced by immunoSEQ multiplex PCR, and TCRdb holds only the in-frame ones, with some missing. The table records under 450,000 clones, approximately 93% of them present only once. The specimen sequenced was PBMCs or T cells enriched from blood (not recorded which). The receptors here all came from a woman aged 40 to 50 who had been exposed to COVID-19.

This chain uses TRBV27 with TRBJ2-1, with TRBD1 matching over 7 bases. CDR1 is MNHEY, CDR2 SMNVEV, per germline (reference sequence). The trim removed 5 bases at V and 11 bases at J, leaving 18 bases unmatched. The CDR3 spans 16 residues. The CDR3 bases are TGTGCCAGCAGTCCCCTTGGAAAGGGGGCCAAGGGGAAGCAGTTCTTC. Its protein product is CASSPLGKGAKGKQFF.

This clone has a single count. V is TRBV18 and J is TRBJ2-3; a weak D match, TRBD2 (6 bases). Trimming shortened V by 3 bases and J by 4 bases, and 20 bases separated the two germline ends. The CDR3 has 17 amino acids. The V gene's germline CDR1 is KGHSH and CDR2 LQKENI. DNA of the CDR3: TGTGCCAGCTCACCTCGGTCGGGGGTGACGATCTCAGATACGCAGTATTTT. It is translated as CASSPRSGVTISDTQYF.

V usage is TRBV27 and J usage is TRBJ1-2, with TRBD1 matching over 10 bases. Germline V gives CDR1 MNHEY, CDR2 SMNVEV (reference sequence). V lost 6 bases, J lost 5 bases, and 6 bases stayed unmatched. This CDR3 contains 14 residues. CDR3 in DNA: TGTGCCAGCAGCACCCCGGGACAGGGGTATGGCTACACCTTC. This translates into CASSTPGQGYGYTF.

This clone was recorded only once. The chain is built from TRBV4-1 and TRBJ2-7; 8 nucleotides line up with TRBD1. This CDR3 has 16 amino acids. Looked up from germline, CDR1 is MGHRA and CDR2 is YSYEKL. The V gene end was trimmed by 0 bases and the J gene end by 2 bases; junction bases not matched to a gene: 6. The CDR3 DNA reads TGCGCCAGCAGCCAAGAGTGGACAGGGAGTGCCTACGAGCAGTACTTC. It yields the protein CASSQEWTGSAYEQYF.

The chain couples TRBV7-2 to TRBJ1-4; the match to TRBD1 covers 7 bases. CDR1 and CDR2 (germline): SGHTA, FQGNSA. V gave up 3 bases and J gave up 4 bases; unmatched junction bases: 8. The CDR3 totals 16 residues. The CDR3 DNA sequence: TGTGCCAGCAGCTTGAGACAGGGAAGCATTAATGAAAAACTGTTTTTT. It translates to CASSLRQGSINEKLFF. Based on the CDR3 plus reference TRBV7-2 and TRBJ1-4, the full variable domain is GAGVSQSPSNKVTEKGKDVELRCDPISGHTALYWYRQSLGQGLEFLIYFQGNSAPDKSGLPSDRFSAERTGGSVSTLTIQRTQQEDSAVYLCASSLRQGSINEKLFFGSGTQLSVL.

J is TRBJ1-5 and V is TRBV9; the D is unclear. The CDR3 spans 15 residues. The V end was cut by 0 bases, the J end by 4 bases, with 11 bases between. The germline gives CDR1 SGDLS, CDR2 YYNGEE. The CDR3 sequence: CASSVDLGPNQPQHF. The CDR3 DNA reads as TGTGCCAGCAGCGTAGATTTGGGCCCAAATCAGCCCCAGCATTTT.

The chain combines TRBV19 with TRBJ1-2; no reliable D call. The CDR3 runs 12 residues. Germline CDR1 LNHDA, CDR2 SQIVND (reference sequence). V lost 5 bases and J lost 10, with 14 bases in between. The CDR3 nucleotides are TGTGCCAGTAGTTCCCAGGTCTATTTCTACACCTTC. Encoded protein: CASSSQVYFYTF.

The chain has TRBV29-1 and TRBJ1-2; D is possibly TRBD1 (6 bases). V gave up 7 bases and J gave up 6 bases, with 15 bases separating them. The CDR3 sequence is 12 residues long. Germline V gene sequence: CDR1 SQVTM, CDR2 ANQGSEA. CDR3 DNA sequence: TGCAGCGGTACCACAGGGCAGCATGGCTACACCTTC. Translating it yields CSGTTGQHGYTF.

This clone was seen a single time. J is TRBJ2-1 and V is TRBV7-2; 7 bases match TRBD2. Unmatched junction bases numbered 3, after V lost 2 bases and J lost 2 bases. The germline CDR1 and CDR2 sequences are SGHTA and FQGNSA. The CDR3 loop spans 15 amino acids. CDR3 sequence (DNA): TGTGCCAGCAGCTTACGGACTAGAACCTACAATGAGCAGTTCTTC. Its translation is CASSLRTRTYNEQFF.

V usage is TRBV7-8 and J usage is TRBJ2-7; D remains unclear. CDR3 length: 15 amino acids. Per germline, CDR1 SGHVS and CDR2 FQNEAQ. V lost 4 bases and J lost 3, with 16 bases in between. The CDR3 loop is CASSSAAGQHYEQYF. Written as DNA, the CDR3 is TGTGCCAGCAGCTCTGCTGCAGGCCAACACTACGAGCAGTACTTC.

The chain recombines TRBV28 with TRBJ2-7; weak D call: TRBD2 (5 bases). From germline, CDR1 is MDHEN and CDR2 SYDVKM. The ends were cut back, 5 bases at V and 8 bases at J, with 16 bases in the middle. CDR3 length: 13 amino acids. The CDR3 sequence is CASSLPGGSQQYF. CDR3 sequence (DNA): TGTGCCAGCAGTCTCCCGGGCGGGTCGCAGCAGTACTTC.

In this sample, this clone turned up once. This chain uses TRBV24-1 with TRBJ1-2; 7 positions match TRBD1. Losses at the gene ends were 6 bases for V and 4 bases for J; bases not matched to a gene: 7. The CDR3 spans 14 residues. Per the germline V gene, CDR1 is KGHDR and CDR2 is SFDVKD. The CDR3 DNA follows: TGTGCCACCAGTCCGAGGACAGGCCCCTATGGCTACACCTTC. Translated, it gives CATSPRTGPYGYTF.

This clone was detected once. The CDR3 bases are TGTGCCAGCTCAACCGTCCCGGGGGGCGAGGGCAAGGATGAAGCTTTCTTT. It specifies CASSTVPGGEGKDEAFF. This chain joins TRBV18 and TRBJ1-1; maybe TRBD1 (6 bases). The CDR3 runs to 17 residues. CDR1 is KGHSH and CDR2 is LQKENI in the germline V gene. V was cut by 5 bases and J by 7 bases, with 26 bases left in between. The variable domain in full, completed from reference TRBV18 and TRBJ1-1, reads NAGVMQNPRHLVRRRGQEARLRCSPMKGHSHVYWYRQLPEEGLKFMVYLQKENIIDESGMPKERFSAEFPKEGPSILRIQQVVRGDSAAYFCASSTVPGGEGKDEAFFGQGTRLTVV.

This chain connects TRBV6-6 to TRBJ1-5; no definite D call. There are 14 residues in the CDR3. The V gene's germline CDR1 is MNHNY and CDR2 SVGAGI (reference sequence). Between the trimmed V and J ends, which lost 8 bases and 3 bases, there was a span of 14 bases. This CDR3 is CASSSRSLNQPQHF. For the CDR3, the DNA is TGTGCCAGCTCGTCGCGTTCTCTCAATCAGCCCCAGCATTTT.

This chain joins TRBV19 and TRBJ1-2; D not certain. The length of the CDR3 is 15 residues. V gave up 10 bases and J gave up 4 bases, with 22 bases separating them. Germline V gene data show CDR1 as LNHDA and CDR2 as SQIVND (reference sequence). The CDR3 reads CATSARTAAGYGYTF. The CDR3 region has the DNA TGTGCCACCAGTGCCCGGACGGCGGCGGGCTATGGCTACACCTTC.

A few counts support this clone. The rearrangement uses TRBV7-9 and TRBJ1-4, with 7 bases lining up with TRBD1. In germline, CDR1 is SEHNR, CDR2 FQNEAQ (reference sequence). The CDR3 loop spans 17 amino acids. The V and J ends lost 2 bases and 1 base, in that order; junction bases with no gene match: 7. The CDR3 is CASSLRGGEGTNEKLFF. The CDR3 region has the DNA TGTGCCAGCAGCTTAAGAGGGGGCGAGGGAACTAATGAAAAACTGTTTTTT.

This clone was counted a single time. This chain joins TRBV12-5 and TRBJ1-1; maybe TRBD1 (5 bases). The germline V and J ends were trimmed by 3 bases and 0 bases, with 8 bases remaining between them. This CDR3 has 14 amino acids. From germline, CDR1 is LGHNT and CDR2 FRNRAP. The CDR3 sequence is CASGFSGMNTEAFF. CDR3 in DNA: TGTGCTAGTGGTTTTTCAGGGATGAACACTGAAGCTTTCTTT.